This note documents a single T cell receptor beta chain sequence. The data were taken from a study of blood T cell repertoires in COVID-19. Study-level information: Some COVID-19 samples were acute and others convalescent; all came from the United States, Italy and Spain. PBMCs, B-cell-depleted T cells, or T cells provided the cDNA or gDNA that made up the material.

Per the study methods: Quantification of nucleated cells was approximated via reference gene primer amplification. The table came from immunoSEQ multiplex PCR; TCRdb's copy has only in-frame clones and leaves some out. V and J calls and clone size are as listed in that table; D and trimming were resolved from the DNA. There are approximately 70,000 clones in the sample; 75% to 85% occur only once, and 5.4% lies in the top ten. Sequencing was done on a sample of peripheral blood. This receptor was obtained from a woman older than 75 with active or convalescent COVID-19.

The CDR3 DNA reads as TGTGCCAGTAGTATAGCGACAGCTCAAGAGACCCAGTACTTC. Translation: CASSIATAQETQYF. This chain uses TRBV19 with TRBJ2-5, with D perhaps matching TRBD1 (5 bases). With 1 base removed from V and 2 bases from J, the gap between germline ends came to 8 bases. The CDR3 spans 14 residues. CDR1 LNHDA and CDR2 SQIVND come from the germline V gene (reference sequence).